This T cell receptor beta chain was captured by sequencing in a study of T cell clonotyping in hematopoietic cell transplantation. Method: immunoSEQ multiplex PCR; TCRdb's copy keeps in-frame clones and lacks some. Among thousands of clones, approximately 25% were seen once, and the ten largest hold around an eighth. The CDR3 is 12 residues long. Germline V gene sequence: CDR1 GTSNPN, CDR2 SVGIG (reference sequence). V was shortened by 3 bases and J by 5 bases, with 11 bases between the two germline ends. Samples: about 28 days before transplant, then days 30, 100 and 180 after. Whole-study findings and limits: No sorting was done, leaving CD4 and CD8 contributions mixed.

This clone was picked up a small number of times. The antigen remains unidentified. Sequencing was performed on peripheral blood mononuclear cells, taken 180 days after allogeneic stem cell transplant. The V and J genes are TRBV30 and TRBJ2-7, with D perhaps being TRBD1 or TRBD2 (6 bases each). This receptor was taken from a male patient aged 40-55 years who had an allogeneic stem cell transplant from an unrelated donor, so the T cells may come from the graft donor. Some clones in this sample may be carry-over from other donors' samples. The CDR3 DNA reads as TGTGCCTGGAGCAGAGGGGGGCACGAGCAGTACTTC. Translating gives CAWSRGGHEQYF.